The 27 T cell receptor beta chains below were found in one sample sequenced in a study of T cells after posttransplantation cyclophosphamide. The protocol was immunoSEQ multiplex PCR, while the TCRdb copy is restricted to in-frame clones and leaves out a portion. The sample holds roughly 18,000 clones, approximately 82% seen once. The specimen was memory CD4+ T cells sorted from blood. All receptors come from a man aged 25 to 45 in good health and a related stem cell transplant donor.

Only one count was recorded for this clone. V and J are TRBV6-5 and TRBJ1-2, with TRBD1 identical over 9 bases. The CDR3 contains 15 residues. V shed 5 bases, J shed 0 bases, and the junction held 4 bases outside the gene matches. Germline V CDR1 and CDR2: MNHEY, SVGAGI. CDR3 protein: CASSPWTGANYGYTF. The CDR3 coding sequence is TGTGCCAGCAGTCCTTGGACAGGGGCTAACTATGGCTACACCTTC.

This chain uses TRBV27 with TRBJ1-6; D call uncertain. The CDR3 has 14 residues. V was clipped by 5 bases and J by 8 bases, with 13 bases between them. Germline CDR1 and CDR2: MNHEY and SMNVEV (reference sequence). The CDR3 bases are TGTGCCAGCAGTCCACACAGTGACCATTCACCCCTCCACTTT. Its protein product is CASSPHSDHSPLHF.

The rearrangement joins TRBV10-1 to TRBJ2-3; TRBD1 agrees at 9 bases. From germline, CDR1 is WNHNN and CDR2 SYGVQD (reference sequence). This CDR3 spans 15 amino acids. Trimming removed 6 bases from V and 6 bases from J; junction bases left unmatched: 10. In DNA, the CDR3 is TGCGCCAGCAGGGCCGGGACAGGGTGGATGGATACGCAGTATTTT. Its protein product is CASRAGTGWMDTQYF.

V usage is TRBV7-3 and J usage is TRBJ2-2; D is unresolved. Trimming shortened V by 5 bases and J by 1 base, and 8 bases separated the two germline ends. Germline-derived CDR1 and CDR2 are SGHTA and FQGTGA. This CDR3 spans 14 amino acids. Here the CDR3 DNA reads TGTGCCAGCAGCGCGACACTGAACACCGGGGAGCTGTTTTTT. Translating gives CASSATLNTGELFF.

V usage is TRBV2 and J usage is TRBJ2-2, with 10 bases identical to TRBD1. This CDR3 spans 15 amino acids. Losses at the gene ends were 6 bases for V and 3 bases for J; bases not matched to a gene: 4. From germline, CDR1 is SNHLY and CDR2 FYNNEI. The CDR3 reads CASRDRGLDTGELFF. CDR3 coding DNA: TGTGCCAGCAGAGACAGGGGGCTGGACACCGGGGAGCTGTTTTTT.

The J gene is TRBJ2-5, the V gene TRBV7-8; 10 bases agree with TRBD1. The CDR3 length is 16 residues. Losses at the gene ends were 5 bases for V and 4 bases for J; bases not matched to a gene: 10. In germline, CDR1 is SGHVS, CDR2 FQNEAQ. CDR3 bases: TGTGCCAGCAGCAGAACCCGGGACAGGGGTGGAGAGACCCAGTACTTC. Translating it yields CASSRTRDRGGETQYF.

The chain is built from TRBV5-6 and TRBJ2-5; 7 positions match TRBD2. The J call is in doubt because the DNA end fits TRBJ2-7 better. CDR3 length: 13 amino acids. Germline V lookup: CDR1 SGHDT, CDR2 YYEEEE. The CDR3 DNA reads as TGTGCCAGCAGCTTCGCGGGAGCCTACGAGCAGTACTTC. Translation: CASSFAGAYEQYF.

This chain uses TRBV28 with TRBJ1-1; no clear D gene. This CDR3 spans 12 amino acids. Germline-derived CDR1 and CDR2 are MDHEN and SYDVKM. V lost 3 bases, J lost 1 base, and 3 bases lay in between. In DNA form, the CDR3 reads TGTGCCAGCAGTTTTCAGAACACTGAAGCTTTCTTT. Translation gives CASSFQNTEAFF.

J is TRBJ2-4 and V is TRBV9, with TRBD1 matching 11 bases. Germline CDR1 and CDR2: SGDLS and YYNGEE. The V gene end was trimmed by 0 bases and the J gene end by 6 bases; junction bases not matched to a gene: 11. The CDR3 is 18 amino acids. The CDR3 loop reads CASSVAGQGARGANIQYF. The CDR3 DNA follows: TGTGCCAGCAGCGTAGCCGGACAGGGGGCGCGAGGGGCAAACATTCAGTACTTC.

V gene TRBV13 combines with J gene TRBJ2-5, with D perhaps TRBD2 (6 bases). Germline assignment: CDR1 PRHDT and CDR2 FYEKMQ (reference sequence). The CDR3 is made up of 12 amino acids. Trimming cost V 5 bases and J 2 bases, with 6 bases left between them. CDR3 bases: TGTGCCAGCAGCCGGGAGCAAGAGACCCAGTACTTC. Its protein product is CASSREQETQYF.

The chain employs TRBV5-1 and TRBJ2-5, with TRBD2 as a possible D gene (7 bases). V dropped 0 bases and J dropped 7 bases, with 22 bases sitting between them. Germline CDR1 is SGHRS and CDR2 is YFSETQ. CDR3 length equals 17 residues. CDR3 bases: TGCGCCAGCAGCTTGGCCAGCTTGCGGGGGACATCCGGGACCCAGTACTTC. As protein: CASSLASLRGTSGTQYF.

The CDR3 protein is CASGQGAGEQYF. The CDR3 region has the DNA TGTGCCAGCGGACAGGGGGCCGGCGAGCAGTACTTC. The V call is TRBV2, the J call TRBJ2-7, with 11 bases matching TRBD1. The CDR3 is 12 residues long. With 8 bases clipped from V and 6 bases from J, the junction kept 3 bases outside the gene matches. The germline V gene encodes CDR1 SNHLY and CDR2 FYNNEI.

The chain is built from TRBV5-1 and TRBJ2-2, with a tentative D call TRBD2 (6 bases). Trimming took 4 bases from V and 5 from J, leaving 18 bases between them. Germline V gives CDR1 SGHRS, CDR2 YFSETQ. The CDR3 has 16 amino acids. This CDR3 reads CASSLQTGGETGELFF. The CDR3 nucleotides read TGCGCCAGCAGCCTGCAGACCGGAGGGGAGACCGGGGAGCTGTTTTTT.

J is TRBJ1-1 and V is TRBV4-2; 9 nucleotides match TRBD1. The CDR3 contains 15 residues. Trimming at V came to 3 bases and at J to 0 bases, leaving 2 bases not matched to a gene. CDR1 is LGHNA and CDR2 is YNFKEQ in the germline V gene. The CDR3 nucleotides read TGTGCCAGCAGCCACGGGACAGGGATGAACACTGAAGCTTTCTTT. Its translation: CASSHGTGMNTEAFF.

The chain combines TRBV5-6 with TRBJ1-2, with 9 bases fitting TRBD1. The CDR3 loop spans 13 amino acids. V was clipped by 3 bases and J by 8 bases; unmatched bases: 5. The germline CDR1 and CDR2 sequences are SGHDT and YYEEEE. The CDR3 DNA is TGTGCCAGCAGCTCGCTTACAGGGGGCGGCTACACCTTC. Amino acid sequence: CASSSLTGGGYTF.

This clone appeared once. V gene TRBV18 combines with J gene TRBJ1-5, with 8 bases matching TRBD1. This CDR3 is 15 amino acids long. Germline trimming cut 5 bases from V and 2 bases from J; bases unmatched to any gene: 5. Germline values: CDR1 KGHSH, CDR2 LQKENI. The CDR3 DNA follows: TGTGCCAGCTCATCGACAGGGGCAGGCAATCAGCCCCAGCATTTT. It encodes CASSSTGAGNQPQHF.

This chain links TRBV11-3 with TRBJ2-3; possible D gene TRBD2, 7 bases. This CDR3 has 13 amino acids. CDR1 and CDR2 from the germline V gene are SGHNT and YENEEA. Trimming cost V 8 bases and J 3 bases, with 12 bases left between them. This CDR3 is CASARGRTDTQYF. Here the CDR3 DNA reads TGTGCCAGCGCGCGGGGGCGAACAGATACGCAGTATTTT.

The chain has TRBV29-1 and TRBJ2-3; 8 bases are a match to TRBD1. The CDR3 runs 15 residues. Losses at the gene ends were 4 bases for V and 2 bases for J; bases not matched to a gene: 8. Looked up from germline, CDR1 is SQVTM and CDR2 is ANQGSEA. The CDR3 DNA is TGCAGCGTTGGTGGTGGACAGGGATCCACAGATACGCAGTATTTT. Translated, it gives CSVGGGQGSTDTQYF.

This clone appeared a single time. This sequence joins TRBV2 and TRBJ1-6, with a possible D match to TRBD1 (5 bases). The CDR3 is made up of 13 amino acids. The germline V gene encodes CDR1 SNHLY and CDR2 FYNNEI. Trimming pared 7 bases from V and 6 bases from J, leaving 10 bases between. Here the CDR3 DNA reads TGTGCCAGCATGACAGATAGTAATTCACCCCTCCACTTT. It yields the protein CASMTDSNSPLHF.

V and J are TRBV7-2 and TRBJ2-5, with a weak D call TRBD2 (6 bases). The CDR3 runs 14 residues. V lost 5 bases, J lost 0 bases, and 10 bases lay in between. Germline lookup yields CDR1 SGHTA and CDR2 FQGNSA. The CDR3 nucleotides are TGTGCCAGCAGCCCCTGGACTAACCAAGAGACCCAGTACTTC. This gives the protein CASSPWTNQETQYF.

In its sample, this clone was seen once. V usage is TRBV7-9 and J usage is TRBJ2-2; possible D gene TRBD1, 6 bases. Germline values: CDR1 SEHNR, CDR2 FQNEAQ (reference sequence). This CDR3 has 13 amino acids. The V gene lost 6 bases and the J gene lost 5 bases, with 10 bases spanning the gap. Here the CDR3 reads CASSYRGTGELFF. Written as DNA, the CDR3 is TGTGCCAGCAGTTATAGGGGGACCGGGGAGCTGTTTTTT.

The chain combines TRBV2 with TRBJ2-4; 11 bases align to TRBD2. Germline V gene sequence: CDR1 SNHLY, CDR2 FYNNEI. The CDR3 has 18 residues. J lost 0 bases, V lost 5 bases, and 9 bases had no gene match. CDR3 loop: CASSFTSGGFLAKNIQYF. CDR3 sequence (DNA): TGTGCCAGCAGTTTTACTAGCGGGGGTTTTCTAGCCAAAAACATTCAGTACTTC.

About this clone itself: The junction shows a germline mismatch at one end, possibly a read error. The chain combines TRBV28 with TRBJ1-2, with 8 bases fitting TRBD1. The CDR3 loop spans 16 amino acids. Germline-derived CDR1 and CDR2 are MDHEN and SYDVKM. CDR3 in DNA: TGTGCCAGCAGTTCCGGGACAGGTGGATTTTTCTATGGCCACACCTTC. Its translation is CASSSGTGGFFYGHTF.

CDR3 protein: CAAKQDRGLGEQFF. The CDR3 DNA reads as TGTGCCGCGAAGCAGGACAGGGGGCTGGGTGAGCAGTTCTTC. The chain uses TRBV6-1 and TRBJ2-1; TRBD1 matches at 11 bases. With V trimmed by 11 bases and J by 9 bases, 12 bases remained unmatched. CDR3 length: 14 amino acids. Germline V gene lookup returns CDR1 MNHNS and CDR2 SASEGT.

This clone has more than one count but fewer than ten. The chain links TRBV5-1 to TRBJ1-1; D is unclear. From germline, CDR1 is SGHRS and CDR2 YFSETQ. This CDR3 is built from 14 residues. The V end lost 4 bases, the J end lost 1 base, and 11 bases lay between the germline ends. As DNA, the CDR3 is TGCGCCAGCAGCGAGCGTCAAGGGAACACTGAAGCTTTCTTT. Amino acids: CASSERQGNTEAFF.

The chain carries TRBV5-4 and TRBJ1-1; D is perhaps TRBD1 (5 bases). From germline, CDR1 is SGHNT and CDR2 YYREEE (reference sequence). V lost 0 bases to trimming and J lost 2 bases, with 14 bases between them. There are 16 residues in the CDR3. CDR3 amino acids: CASSLGSRQGNTEAFF. The CDR3 nucleotides read TGTGCCAGCAGCTTGGGATCAAGGCAGGGCAACACTGAAGCTTTCTTT.

The J gene is TRBJ2-3, the V gene TRBV4-2; D is unresolved. CDR1 and CDR2 (germline): LGHNA, YNFKEQ. The CDR3 is 15 residues long. V was trimmed by 1 base and J by 3 bases, leaving 11 bases between them. The CDR3 bases are TGTGCCAGCAGCCAAGTTGTTGGCAATACAGATACGCAGTATTTT. Translated: CASSQVVGNTDTQYF.